This T cell receptor beta chain was found in a study of radiotherapy plus CTLA-4 blockade in lung cancer. Measured with immunoSEQ multiplex PCR; TCRdb has only the in-frame clones, and not every one. The sample contains 81,000 or so clones, under 85% of which appear only once. Study findings and constraints: Strongest reported response predictors: early blood clone changes and post-radiation interferon-beta.

As for this clone: As yet, its antigen is unknown.

V lost 5 bases and J 6 bases, leaving 11 bases between the germline ends. The CDR3 length is 13 residues. Germline V gives CDR1 SGHDN, CDR2 FVKESK. The material sequenced was peripheral blood, taken from a patient treated with radiotherapy plus ipilimumab. The V gene is TRBV14, the J gene TRBJ1-5; D is perhaps TRBD1 (6 bases). The source is a human donor with non-small cell lung cancer who had stable disease on radiotherapy plus ipilimumab. The CDR3 nucleotides read TGTGCCAGCAGCTTAACAGGGAGTCAGCCCCAGCATTTT. Residues: CASSLTGSQPQHF.